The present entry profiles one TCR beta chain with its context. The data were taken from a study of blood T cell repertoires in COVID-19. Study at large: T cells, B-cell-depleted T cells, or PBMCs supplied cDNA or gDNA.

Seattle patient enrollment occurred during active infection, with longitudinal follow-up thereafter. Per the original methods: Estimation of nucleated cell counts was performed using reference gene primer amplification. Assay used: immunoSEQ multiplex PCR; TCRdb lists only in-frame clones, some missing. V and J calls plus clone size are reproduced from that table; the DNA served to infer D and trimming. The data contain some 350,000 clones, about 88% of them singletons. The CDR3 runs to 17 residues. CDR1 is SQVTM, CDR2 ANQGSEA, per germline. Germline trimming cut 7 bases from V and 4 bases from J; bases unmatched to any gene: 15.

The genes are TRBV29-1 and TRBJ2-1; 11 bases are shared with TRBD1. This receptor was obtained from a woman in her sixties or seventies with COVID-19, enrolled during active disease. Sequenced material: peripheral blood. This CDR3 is CSAPIAGTGGSYNEQFF. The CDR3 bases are TGCAGCGCCCCGATTGCCGGGACAGGGGGAAGTTACAATGAGCAGTTCTTC.